This paragraph covers one T cell receptor beta chain sequence. No antigen is known for it. Primed by a sample-barcoded 5' primer and a J-beta primer mix, a second PCR proceeded for 7 to 11 cycles. A tag from a template-switch adaptor with 12 random nucleotides marked each cDNA molecule. MiXCR, run by TCRdb on the 5' RACE reads, gives a single entry per CDR3 protein. This repertoire shows roughly 1,800,000 distinct CDR3 sequences, roughly 49% found once; its top ten account for approximately 2.1%. Donors gave roughly 10 milliliters of peripheral blood apiece. This CDR3 region has 16 residues. J was trimmed by 1 base and V by 3 bases; bases with no gene match: 3. CDR1 SGDLS and CDR2 YYNGEE come from the germline V gene. The data belong to a study of blood T cells in healthy people across ages. Whole-study findings and limits: The study found more naive CD4+ cells and higher diversity in long-lived than aged donors.

The chain couples TRBV9 to TRBJ2-1; 11 bases fit TRBD2. The TCR originated in a woman aged 40 to 55 in good health. Material: blood. DNA for the CDR3: TGTGCCAGCAGCGGATCTAGCGGGGGGTCCTACAATGAGCAGTTCTTC. Translating gives CASSGSSGGSYNEQFF. Using reference TRBV9 and TRBJ2-1 for the parts outside the CDR3, the full variable domain is DSGVTQTPKHLITATGQRVTLRCSPRSGDLSVYWYQQSLDQGLQFLIQYYNGEERAKGNILERFSAQQFPDLHSELNLSSLELGDSALYFCASSGSSGGSYNEQFFGPGTRLTVL.